This T cell receptor (beta chain) was obtained from a study of response to subunit inactivated influenza vaccine. Findings and limits, study-wide: Only a handful of new T cells, the authors suggested, are recruited with each seasonal influenza vaccination.

Trimming at V came to 5 bases and at J to 8 bases, leaving 5 bases not matched to a gene. This CDR3 has 14 residues. One entry per CDR3 protein results from TCRdb running MiXCR on the RT-PCR reads. The table shows 650,000 to 800,000 distinct CDR3 sequences, with around 13% occurring only once. A note on this clonotype: The antigen remains undetermined.

The chain couples TRBV12-3 or TRBV12-4 to TRBJ1-6; 8 nucleotides match TRBD1. This receptor was taken from a man aged 50 to 59 who received an inactivated influenza vaccine. The material sequenced was PBMCs from blood, taken about 14 days before vaccination. The CDR3 sequence is CASSVGTGDSPLHF. The CDR3 DNA follows: TGTGCCAGCAGTGTGGGGACAGGTGATTCACCCCTCCACTTT.